This entry lists 3 T cell receptor beta chains sequenced from one sample in a study of T cells in tumors after PD-1 blockade. TCRdb's copy holds only in-frame clones and misses some; the assay was immunoSEQ multiplex PCR. The top ten clones hold more than 3.5% of a sample with about 8,500 clones, around 60% of them seen once. This specimen consisted of tumor tissue, obtained after anti-PD-1 treatment. The receptors here all came from a human donor with basal cell carcinoma.

The chain carries TRBV4-2 and TRBJ2-5, with 9 bases fitting TRBD1. This CDR3 comprises 16 residues. CDR1 and CDR2 from the germline V gene are LGHNA and YNFKEQ. J was trimmed by 5 bases and V by 0 bases; bases with no gene match: 7. The CDR3 loop is CASSQEGDRALETQYF. The CDR3 region has the DNA TGTGCCAGCAGCCAAGAGGGGGACAGGGCTTTGGAGACCCAGTACTTC.

This clone was detected a few times. The V and J genes are TRBV2 and TRBJ2-6; possible D gene TRBD1, 5 bases. Deletions cut 7 bases from V and 0 bases from J, with 10 bases between. Germline CDR1 and CDR2: SNHLY and FYNNEI. CDR3 length: 15 residues. CDR3 in amino acids: CASMKGFSGANVLTF. CDR3 nucleotide sequence: TGTGCCAGCATGAAGGGGTTCTCTGGGGCCAACGTCCTGACTTTC.

The sample holds a few counts of this clone. The rearrangement uses TRBV4-2 and TRBJ2-5; D is undetermined. CDR3 size: 14 residues. V was shortened by 4 bases and J by 2 bases, with 11 bases between the two germline ends. Germline CDR1 is LGHNA and CDR2 is YNFKEQ. The CDR3 DNA sequence: TGTGCCAGCAGCCCAGGCGGTTCGCAAGAGACCCAGTACTTC. Amino acid sequence: CASSPGGSQETQYF.